Presented here are 9 T cell receptor beta chains from one specimen sequenced in a study of cytomegalovirus exposure and HLA in healthy donors. The PCR employed 60 Vbeta primers together with 13 Jbeta primers. The table came from immunoSEQ multiplex PCR; TCRdb's copy has only in-frame clones and leaves some out. The table lists 150,000 or so clones, less than 90% of them singletons. The sample was PBMCs. The receptors come from a woman aged 50 to 60 in good health and CMV-seropositive.

The rearrangement uses TRBV9 and TRBJ2-4, with 11 positions matching TRBD2. CDR3 length equals 14 residues. From germline, CDR1 is SGDLS and CDR2 YYNGEE. The V and J ends lost 3 bases and 7 bases, in that order; junction bases with no gene match: 3. CDR3 DNA: TGTGCCAGCAGCGCAGGGACTAGCGGTAACATTCAGTACTTC. Translation: CASSAGTSGNIQYF.

The chain employs TRBV11-2 and TRBJ1-1; no definite D call. The V end lost 8 bases, the J end lost 0 bases, and 13 bases lay between the germline ends. This CDR3 is built from 14 residues. Germline V gene data show CDR1 as SGHAT and CDR2 as FQNNGV. The CDR3 DNA follows: TGTGCCAGCCGAATTACAGTCATGAACACTGAAGCTTTCTTT. It is translated as CASRITVMNTEAFF.

The chain employs TRBV10-3 and TRBJ1-1; D perhaps matches TRBD1 (6 bases). This CDR3 contains 15 residues. CDR1 and CDR2 from the germline V gene are ENHRY and SYGVKD. V lost 0 bases and J lost 5, with 13 bases in between. The CDR3, as DNA: TGTGCCATCAGTGAGTCGGGCAGGGGTTATACTGAAGCTTTCTTT. Translation gives CAISESGRGYTEAFF.

This clone was recorded only once. The chain combines TRBV15 with TRBJ2-5; 8 positions match TRBD1. The CDR3 is made up of 15 amino acids. J gave up 1 base and V 3 bases, and 4 bases lay outside the gene matches. Germline V gene lookup returns CDR1 LNHNV and CDR2 YYDKDF (reference sequence). In DNA, the CDR3 is TGTGCCACCAGCAGTGGACAGGGACTCCAAGAGACCCAGTACTTC. Amino acids: CATSSGQGLQETQYF.

V usage is TRBV6-6 and J usage is TRBJ2-3, with a possible D match to TRBD2 (5 bases). Germline V lookup: CDR1 MNHNY, CDR2 SVGAGI (reference sequence). Deletions cut 8 bases from V and 2 bases from J, with 14 bases between. The CDR3 covers 14 residues. CDR3 protein: CASGPDSVTDTQYF. The CDR3 DNA follows: TGTGCCAGCGGCCCGGACTCAGTCACAGATACGCAGTATTTT.

This clone was seen more than once but under ten times. This chain uses TRBV29-1 with TRBJ1-1; 9 bases match TRBD1. The CDR3 consists of 14 residues. CDR1 SQVTM and CDR2 ANQGSEA come from the germline V gene. After removal of 7 bases from V and 4 bases from J, the junction contained 10 bases not matched to a gene. This CDR3 is CSGGVTGGVTEAFF. The CDR3 DNA sequence: TGCAGCGGAGGCGTTACAGGGGGCGTCACTGAAGCTTTCTTT.

The V call is TRBV25-1, the J call TRBJ2-3, with 9 bases lining up with TRBD1. The CDR3 length is 16 residues. Trimming took 2 bases from V and 7 from J; bases not matched to a gene: 10. CDR1 is MGHDK and CDR2 is SYGVNS in the germline V gene. CDR3: CASSEPGTGSVNTQYF. Here the CDR3 DNA reads TGTGCCAGCAGTGAACCCGGGACAGGGTCTGTAAATACGCAGTATTTT.

This clone showed up just a few times. The chain is built from TRBV4-1 and TRBJ2-1, with TRBD2 identical over 8 bases. In germline, CDR1 is MGHRA, CDR2 YSYEKL. CDR3 length equals 15 residues. Trimming removed 0 bases from V and 4 bases from J; junction bases left unmatched: 2. The CDR3 loop is CASSQELAGYNEQFF. The CDR3 bases are TGCGCCAGCAGCCAAGAATTAGCGGGGTACAATGAGCAGTTCTTC.

The rearrangement joins TRBV25-1 to TRBJ1-1, with D maybe TRBD1 (6 bases). Germline CDR1 and CDR2: MGHDK and SYGVNS. V lost 3 bases to trimming and J lost 1 base, with 9 bases between them. The CDR3 contains 14 residues. The CDR3 nucleotides are TGTGCCAGCAGTGACAGGACAGAGAACACTGAAGCTTTCTTT. Translation gives CASSDRTENTEAFF.